The T cell receptor (beta chain) described here comes from a study of OX40 agonist ivuxolimab in advanced cancers. At the level of the study: A diagnosis of hepatocellular carcinoma, melanoma, renal cell or head and neck cancer was present in dose-escalation patients. Study-wide results and limits: CD4+ and CD8+ T cells in blood underwent clonal expansion by week 6 at 0.1 to 3.0 mg/kg. Expanded clones tended on average to be more numerous among CD8+ T cells than CD4+.

Here immunoSEQ multiplex PCR was the method, and the copy in TCRdb shows in-frame clones only, minus some. The profile covers 60,000 to 75,000 clones, with over 70% appearing a single time and more than 1% taken by the ten largest. The germline V gene encodes CDR1 SGHRS and CDR2 YFSETQ. Trimming left V 5 bases short and J 2 bases short, with 15 bases between. The CDR3 spans 15 residues. This clone was counted only a few times. As yet, its antigen is unknown. Autoimmune disease history or systemic immunosuppression disqualified patients. This chain joins TRBV5-1 and TRBJ2-3; D is ambiguous. Sample: CD4+ or CD8+ T cells sorted from blood, taken in a trial of the OX40 agonist ivuxolimab. The sequence derives from an adult with an advanced solid tumor such as melanoma, head and neck, liver or kidney cancer. The CDR3 bases are TGCGCCAGCAGGAAAGAACTCCAACTCACAGATACGCAGTATTTT. Its protein is CASRKELQLTDTQYF.